The next 20 T cell receptor beta chains were all read from a single sample in a study of Graves' ophthalmopathy and Graves' hyperthyroidism. Amplification from RNA transcripts yielded the TCR beta CDR3 regions. The library came from an HTBI-primed first-round RT-PCR and a second-round multiplex PCR. TCRdb re-called the multiplex PCR reads with MiXCR, one entry per CDR3 protein. The sample contains 650,000 to 900,000 distinct CDR3 sequences, 35% to 50% of which appear only once. Sequenced sample: peripheral blood. These receptors were collected from an adult man with Graves' ophthalmopathy.

This clonotype appeared many times. The rearrangement uses TRBV29-1 and TRBJ1-4, with D possibly TRBD1 on 5 matching bases. There are 12 residues in the CDR3. Looked up from germline, CDR1 is SQVTM and CDR2 is ANQGSEA. V lost 6 bases and J 8 bases, leaving 13 bases between the germline ends. CDR3 in DNA: TGCAGCGTCGGGGCGTTAAACGAAAAACTGTTTTTT. Encoded protein: CSVGALNEKLFF.

This clonotype was seen a few times. This chain connects TRBV6-1 to TRBJ1-6; 10 bases align to TRBD1. The ends lost 9 bases at V and 4 bases at J; junction bases unmatched: 3. The CDR3 covers 14 residues. Germline V gene lookup returns CDR1 MNHNS and CDR2 SASEGT. CDR3 nucleotide sequence: TGTGCCAGTGGGACAGGGGCTTATAATTCACCCCTCCACTTT. Encoded protein: CASGTGAYNSPLHF.

Concerning this clonotype itself: A single base separates this from a much larger clone, so it may be a read error. The J gene is TRBJ1-1, the V gene TRBV11-2, with 8 bases matching TRBD1. Trimming removed 6 bases from V and 7 bases from J; junction bases left unmatched: 7. This CDR3 is 13 amino acids long. Per germline, CDR1 SGHAT and CDR2 FQNNGV. CDR3 nucleotides: TGTGCCAGCAGTTGGGACAGGTTCAATGAAGCTTTCTTT. This gives the protein CASSWDRFNEAFF.

The genes are TRBV29-1 and TRBJ2-7; TRBD1 is a possible D gene (6 bases). The V end was cut by 6 bases, the J end by 0 bases, with 15 bases between. Per the germline V gene, CDR1 is SQVTM and CDR2 is ANQGSEA. CDR3 length: 14 amino acids. CDR3 nucleotide sequence: TGCAGCGTAAGTGACAGGCTCAGCTCCTACGAGCAGTACTTC. It codes for CSVSDRLSSYEQYF.

V is TRBV25-1 and J is TRBJ1-1; 7 bases match TRBD1. V shed 6 bases, J shed 3 bases, and the junction held 4 bases outside the gene matches. The germline gives CDR1 MGHDK, CDR2 SYGVNS. The CDR3 is 13 residues long. The CDR3 DNA reads as TGTGCCAGCAGCTGGACAGGATACACTGAAGCTTTCTTT. The encoded protein is CASSWTGYTEAFF.

The rearrangement links TRBV20-1 to TRBJ2-5, with D possibly TRBD2 on 6 matching bases. Germline CDR1 and CDR2: DFQATT and SNEGSKA (reference sequence). V was trimmed by 0 bases and J by 4 bases, leaving 12 bases between them. The CDR3 extends over 14 amino acids. CDR3 protein: CSARDKGGVETQYF. The CDR3 DNA follows: TGCAGTGCTAGAGATAAAGGAGGGGTAGAGACCCAGTACTTC.

This clonotype has ten or more counts. The V gene is TRBV10-2, the J gene TRBJ2-7; D not certain. The CDR3 is made up of 15 amino acids. V lost 4 bases, J lost 0 bases, and 13 bases lay in between. Germline V gene sequence: CDR1 WSHSY, CDR2 SAAADI. The CDR3 DNA reads as TGCGCCAGCAGTGTTTGGCTAGTGGGCTCCTACGAGCAGTACTTC. Protein product: CASSVWLVGSYEQYF.

A single count supports this clonotype. The V gene is TRBV7-9, the J gene TRBJ1-1; D is possibly TRBD1 (5 bases). Germline loops: CDR1 SEHNR, CDR2 FQNEAQ (reference sequence). V lost 5 bases and J 0 bases, leaving 10 bases between the germline ends. The CDR3 loop spans 14 amino acids. The CDR3 DNA reads as TGTGCCAGCAGCCATCAGGGTATGAACACTGAAGCTTTCTTT. It yields the protein CASSHQGMNTEAFF.

With regard to this clonotype: This could be a read error, since a much larger clone is one nucleotide away. V is TRBV2 and J is TRBJ1-5; possibly TRBD1 for D (6 bases). The CDR3 totals 15 residues. CDR1 is SNHLY and CDR2 is FYNNEI in the germline V gene. This CDR3 is CASSEQGIPNQPRHF. The CDR3 DNA follows: TGTGCCAGCAGTGAACAGGGGATCCCCAATCAGCCCCGGCATTTT.

This clonotype appeared a few times. V gene TRBV25-1 combines with J gene TRBJ1-1; TRBD1 matches at 7 bases. J lost 5 bases, V lost 5 bases, and 11 bases had no gene match. Germline-derived CDR1 and CDR2 are MGHDK and SYGVNS. The CDR3 loop spans 15 amino acids. The CDR3 region is CASSSPGQRPTEAFF. CDR3 bases: TGTGCCAGCAGTTCCCCGGGACAGAGACCAACTGAAGCTTTCTTT.

V gene TRBV9 combines with J gene TRBJ1-4, with a possible D match to TRBD1 (6 bases). The ends were cut back, 0 bases at V and 5 bases at J, with 17 bases in the middle. Germline CDR1 reads SGDLS; CDR2 reads YYNGEE. The CDR3 sequence is 17 residues long. The CDR3 sequence is CASSVEKNRRGNEKLFF. CDR3 in DNA: TGTGCCAGCAGCGTAGAAAAAAACAGAAGGGGGAATGAAAAACTGTTTTTT.

The V and J genes are TRBV6-1 and TRBJ2-5, with no clear D. This CDR3 is built from 13 residues. CDR1 is MNHNS, CDR2 SASEGT, per germline. The germline V and J ends were trimmed by 7 bases and 1 base, with 10 bases remaining between them. DNA for the CDR3: TGTGCCAGCAAAAGGGTCCGCCAAGAGACCCAGTACTTC. It is translated as CASKRVRQETQYF.

The rearrangement links TRBV29-1 to TRBJ1-2; D gene ambiguous. Germline V gene lookup returns CDR1 SQVTM and CDR2 ANQGSEA. V lost 3 bases and J 5 bases, leaving 13 bases between the germline ends. This CDR3 spans 13 amino acids. CDR3 in amino acids: CSVEGRRTYGYTF. CDR3 DNA: TGCAGCGTTGAGGGCAGACGTACTTATGGCTACACCTTC.

With respect to this clonotype: Since the CDR3 does not end with the conserved phenylalanine or tryptophan, this likely comes from a read error. The chain links TRBV4-2 to TRBJ1-2, with TRBD1 matching over 8 bases. The germline V gene encodes CDR1 LGHNA and CDR2 YNFKEQ. This CDR3 contains 15 residues. V dropped 4 bases and J dropped 6; count of bases not matched to a gene: 10. The CDR3 sequence is CASSLGGRTGHGYTI. CDR3 coding DNA: TGTGCCAGCAGCCTAGGGGGCAGGACAGGGCATGGCTACACCATC.

The chain is built from TRBV9 and TRBJ2-5; TRBD2 matches 10 bases. Germline V gene data show CDR1 as SGDLS and CDR2 as YYNGEE. With 0 bases clipped from V and 1 base from J, the junction kept 3 bases outside the gene matches. The CDR3 totals 16 residues. The DNA for the CDR3 is TGTGCCAGCAGCGTAGAGGCTAGCGGGGGCCAAGAGACCCAGTACTTC. Protein: CASSVEASGGQETQYF.

This clonotype was observed a handful of times. A read error may be the cause here, since a much bigger clone is one base away. The rearrangement links TRBV2 to TRBJ1-4; D is uncertain. Germline V gene lookup returns CDR1 SNHLY and CDR2 FYNNEI. The CDR3 has 15 amino acids. The CDR3 region is CAGSEDLGANEKLFF. The CDR3 DNA reads as TGTGCCGGCAGTGAAGATCTAGGAGCTAATGAAAAACTGTTTTTT.

The chain couples TRBV12-3 or TRBV12-4 to TRBJ1-2; no clear D gene. The ends were cut back, 3 bases at V and 4 bases at J, with 12 bases in the middle. CDR3 length: 14 residues. The CDR3 DNA sequence: TGTGCCAGCAGTTTCCGTAGAGTCAGCTATGGCTACACCTTC. Residues: CASSFRRVSYGYTF.

The J gene is TRBJ2-2, the V gene TRBV7-2; TRBD1 matches 9 bases. With V trimmed by 6 bases and J by 5 bases, 7 bases remained unmatched. The CDR3 spans 15 residues. Germline V lookup: CDR1 SGHTA, CDR2 FQGNSA. The CDR3 reads CASRPGTGRTGELFF. The CDR3 nucleotides read TGTGCCAGCAGGCCCGGGACAGGGAGAACCGGGGAGCTGTTTTTT.

The chain is built from TRBV2 and TRBJ1-6; 10 positions match TRBD1. Germline values: CDR1 SNHLY, CDR2 FYNNEI. The ends lost 1 base at V and 9 bases at J; junction bases unmatched: 9. The CDR3 is 17 amino acids. In nucleotides, the CDR3 is TGTGCCAGCAGTGAAGTTGAGACGGACAGGGGGATTTCACCCCTCCACTTT. This codes for CASSEVETDRGISPLHF.

This clonotype was detected ten times or more. CDR3 residues: CATSRDQGSTEAFF. The DNA of the CDR3 is TGTGCCACCAGCAGAGATCAGGGGAGCACTGAAGCTTTCTTT. The rearrangement joins TRBV15 to TRBJ1-1, with D tentatively TRBD1 (6 bases). Between the trimmed V and J ends, which lost 0 bases and 4 bases, there was a span of 9 bases. The germline V gene has CDR1 LNHNV and CDR2 YYDKDF (reference sequence). The CDR3 consists of 14 residues.